The rows below give T cell receptor beta chains drawn from one sample of a study of cytomegalovirus exposure and HLA in healthy donors. The repertoire was sequenced with immunoSEQ multiplex PCR; TCRdb's copy has only in-frame clones and lacks some. The data show nearly 95,000 clones, 6.5% to 8% seen once. The specimen was PBMCs. The receptors stem from a man in his fifties in good health and CMV-seronegative. Each CDR3 is given with its conserved first and last residue. Each record gives: CDR3 protein, CDR3 DNA, CDR3 length, D gene, clone size, J gene, V gene. D genes are given only for firm matches. Rows give clone size only sometimes, using once, few, many, or a class for an expanded clone.

cdr3_aa: CASSLSQGGEQYF
cdr3_nt: TGTGCCAGCAGTTTATCACAGGGGGGCGAGCAGTACTTC
cdr3_length: 13
d_call: TRBD1
clone_size: .
j_call: TRBJ2-7
v_call: TRBV28

cdr3_aa: CASRPNRGREKLFF
cdr3_nt: TGTGCCAGCAGACCAAACAGGGGGCGGGAAAAACTGTTTTTT
cdr3_length: 14
d_call: TRBD1
clone_size: .
j_call: TRBJ1-4
v_call: TRBV9

cdr3_aa: CASSDRGKGNTIYF
cdr3_nt: TGTGCCAGCTCGGACAGGGGAAAGGGAAACACCATATATTTT
cdr3_length: 14
d_call: TRBD1
clone_size: few
j_call: TRBJ1-3
v_call: TRBV6-1

cdr3_aa: CASSLGGLKPQHF
cdr3_nt: TGTGCCAGCAGCTTGGGCGGGTTGAAGCCCCAGCATTTT
cdr3_length: 13
d_call: .
clone_size: .
j_call: TRBJ1-5
v_call: TRBV7-6

cdr3_aa: CASTEGWGPTEQYF
cdr3_nt: TGTGCCAGCACTGAGGGGTGGGGCCCCACCGAGCAGTACTTC
cdr3_length: 14
d_call: .
clone_size: few
j_call: TRBJ2-7
v_call: TRBV2

cdr3_aa: CASSGGSGANVLTF
cdr3_nt: TGTGCCAGCAGCGGGGGCTCTGGGGCCAACGTCCTGACTTTC
cdr3_length: 14
d_call: .
clone_size: few
j_call: TRBJ2-6
v_call: TRBV2

cdr3_aa: CASKAENYGYTF
cdr3_nt: TGCGCCAGCAAGGCGGAGAACTATGGCTACACCTTC
cdr3_length: 12
d_call: .
clone_size: few
j_call: TRBJ1-2
v_call: TRBV5-1

cdr3_aa: CASSALAGGSYEQYF
cdr3_nt: TGCGCCAGCAGCGCTCTAGCGGGAGGTTCCTACGAGCAGTACTTC
cdr3_length: 15
d_call: TRBD2
clone_size: .
j_call: TRBJ2-7
v_call: TRBV5-1

cdr3_aa: CASSAPRGIGTDTQYF
cdr3_nt: TGTGCCAGCAGCGCCCCTCGGGGGATTGGCACAGATACGCAGTATTTT
cdr3_length: 16
d_call: .
clone_size: few
j_call: TRBJ2-3
v_call: TRBV5-6

cdr3_aa: CASSPLYEQYF
cdr3_nt: TGCGCCAGCAGTCCACTCTACGAGCAGTACTTC
cdr3_length: 11
d_call: .
clone_size: .
j_call: TRBJ2-7
v_call: TRBV10-2

cdr3_aa: CASSKVERPRLMQETQYF
cdr3_nt: TGTGCCAGCAGCAAAGTGGAAAGACCAAGACTGATGCAAGAGACCCAGTACTTC
cdr3_length: 18
d_call: .
clone_size: .
j_call: TRBJ2-5
v_call: TRBV21-1

cdr3_aa: CASSSGLTYEQYF
cdr3_nt: TGTGCCAGCAGTTCGGGTTTGACCTACGAGCAGTACTTC
cdr3_length: 13
d_call: .
clone_size: few
j_call: TRBJ2-7
v_call: TRBV27

cdr3_aa: CASILRQGSSDGYTF
cdr3_nt: TGTGCCAGCATCCTACGACAGGGGAGTTCGGATGGCTACACCTTC
cdr3_length: 15
d_call: TRBD1
clone_size: .
j_call: TRBJ1-2
v_call: TRBV2

cdr3_aa: CAWSLADEQFF
cdr3_nt: TGTGCCTGGAGTCTAGCCGATGAGCAGTTCTTC
cdr3_length: 11
d_call: .
clone_size: .
j_call: TRBJ2-1
v_call: TRBV30

cdr3_aa: CASSFFPGSSYEQYF
cdr3_nt: TGTGCCAGCAGTTTCTTTCCGGGGTCATCCTACGAGCAGTACTTC
cdr3_length: 15
d_call: .
clone_size: few
j_call: TRBJ2-7
v_call: TRBV28

cdr3_aa: CASTSGGTFTDTQYF
cdr3_nt: TGTGCCAGCACCTCCGGAGGGACGTTTACAGATACGCAGTATTTT
cdr3_length: 15
d_call: .
clone_size: few
j_call: TRBJ2-3
v_call: TRBV28

cdr3_aa: CASRPRITGAKNIQYF
cdr3_nt: TGTGCCAGCAGGCCCCGAATCACAGGGGCCAAAAACATTCAGTACTTC
cdr3_length: 16
d_call: .
clone_size: few
j_call: TRBJ2-4
v_call: TRBV27

cdr3_aa: CASSSDRGRDGYTF
cdr3_nt: TGCGCCAGCAGCTCGGACAGGGGGCGGGATGGCTACACCTTC
cdr3_length: 14
d_call: TRBD1
clone_size: .
j_call: TRBJ1-2
v_call: TRBV5-1

cdr3_aa: CASSKTSGDHNEQFF
cdr3_nt: TGTGCCAGCAGTAAGACTAGCGGGGACCACAATGAGCAGTTCTTC
cdr3_length: 15
d_call: TRBD2
clone_size: few
j_call: TRBJ2-1
v_call: TRBV6-5

cdr3_aa: CASKKSGDGYNEQFF
cdr3_nt: TGTGCCAGTAAAAAATCAGGGGACGGCTACAATGAGCAGTTCTTC
cdr3_length: 15
d_call: .
clone_size: few
j_call: TRBJ2-1
v_call: TRBV19

cdr3_aa: CASSLPLGQVQGHSPLHF
cdr3_nt: TGTGCCAGCAGTTTACCCTTGGGACAGGTCCAGGGACATTCACCCCTCCACTTT
cdr3_length: 18
d_call: TRBD1
clone_size: few
j_call: TRBJ1-6
v_call: TRBV28

cdr3_aa: CASSELSTYNEQFF
cdr3_nt: TGTGCCAGCAGTGAATTGAGTACCTACAATGAGCAGTTCTTC
cdr3_length: 14
d_call: .
clone_size: .
j_call: TRBJ2-1
v_call: TRBV6-1

cdr3_aa: CASSGTSTYEQYF
cdr3_nt: TGTGCCAGCAGTGGGACTTCTACCTACGAGCAGTACTTC
cdr3_length: 13
d_call: .
clone_size: .
j_call: TRBJ2-7
v_call: TRBV6-1

cdr3_aa: CASSSIQLRTVASTEAFF
cdr3_nt: TGTGCCAGCAGTTCTATCCAGCTAAGGACAGTGGCGAGCACTGAAGCTTTCTTT
cdr3_length: 18
d_call: .
clone_size: .
j_call: TRBJ1-1
v_call: TRBV27

cdr3_aa: CASSLARGNAEAFF
cdr3_nt: TGCGCCAGCAGCTTGGCCAGGGGAAACGCTGAAGCTTTCTTT
cdr3_length: 14
d_call: .
clone_size: few
j_call: TRBJ1-1
v_call: TRBV5-1

cdr3_aa: CASSLVGDTYEQYF
cdr3_nt: TGTGCCAGCAGCTTAGTAGGAGATACCTACGAGCAGTACTTC
cdr3_length: 14
d_call: .
clone_size: few
j_call: TRBJ2-7
v_call: TRBV7-2

cdr3_aa: CASRYGENSPLHF
cdr3_nt: TGTGCCAGCAGATACGGAGAAAATTCACCCCTCCACTTT
cdr3_length: 13
d_call: .
clone_size: few
j_call: TRBJ1-6
v_call: TRBV28

cdr3_aa: CASSGTVYGYTF
cdr3_nt: TGTGCCAGCAGCGGGACAGTGTATGGCTACACCTTC
cdr3_length: 12
d_call: .
clone_size: .
j_call: TRBJ1-2
v_call: TRBV9

cdr3_aa: CASSPFLLAEPYEQYF
cdr3_nt: TGCGCCAGCAGTCCCTTTTTACTAGCGGAACCCTACGAGCAGTACTTC
cdr3_length: 16
d_call: TRBD2
clone_size: few
j_call: TRBJ2-7
v_call: TRBV5-1

cdr3_aa: CASRGLGSTDTQYF
cdr3_nt: TGTGCCAGCAGGGGACTAGGTTCAACAGATACGCAGTATTTT
cdr3_length: 14
d_call: TRBD2
clone_size: .
j_call: TRBJ2-3
v_call: TRBV6-5

cdr3_aa: CASSISGSRVSADTQYF
cdr3_nt: TGTGCCAGCAGTATTAGCGGTTCCAGAGTTAGCGCAGATACGCAGTATTTT
cdr3_length: 17
d_call: .
clone_size: .
j_call: TRBJ2-3
v_call: TRBV2

cdr3_aa: CASNQQGMNTEAFF
cdr3_nt: TGTGCCAGCAACCAACAGGGGATGAACACTGAAGCTTTCTTT
cdr3_length: 14
d_call: TRBD1
clone_size: few
j_call: TRBJ1-1
v_call: TRBV27

cdr3_aa: CAWSRQSEQYF
cdr3_nt: TGTGCCTGGAGTCGACAGTCGGAGCAGTACTTC
cdr3_length: 11
d_call: .
clone_size: .
j_call: TRBJ2-7
v_call: TRBV30

cdr3_aa: CATLLPRANYGYTF
cdr3_nt: TGTGCCACTCTCCTCCCCAGGGCTAACTATGGCTACACCTTC
cdr3_length: 14
d_call: .
clone_size: .
j_call: TRBJ1-2
v_call: TRBV28

cdr3_aa: CASSMHTGSGSATNEKLFF
cdr3_nt: TGTGCCAGCAGTATGCACACAGGGAGTGGGTCTGCAACTAATGAAAAACTGTTTTTT
cdr3_length: 19
d_call: .
clone_size: few
j_call: TRBJ1-4
v_call: TRBV28

cdr3_aa: CATSNRVSYEQYF
cdr3_nt: TGTGCCACCAGCAACCGGGTCTCCTACGAGCAGTACTTC
cdr3_length: 13
d_call: .
clone_size: .
j_call: TRBJ2-7
v_call: TRBV15

cdr3_aa: CASSVPGHLNTEAFF
cdr3_nt: TGTGCCAGCTCGGTCCCGGGACACTTGAACACTGAAGCTTTCTTT
cdr3_length: 15
d_call: .
clone_size: few
j_call: TRBJ1-1
v_call: TRBV6-6

cdr3_aa: CASGGGLGSLNTGELFF
cdr3_nt: TGCGCCAGCGGGGGAGGCCTCGGGTCCCTGAACACCGGGGAGCTGTTTTTT
cdr3_length: 17
d_call: .
clone_size: many
j_call: TRBJ2-2
v_call: TRBV4-1

cdr3_aa: CASSLDGGLAGETQYF
cdr3_nt: TGTGCCAGCAGCTTGGACGGGGGGCTAGCAGGAGAGACCCAGTACTTC
cdr3_length: 16
d_call: .
clone_size: few
j_call: TRBJ2-5
v_call: TRBV5-4

cdr3_aa: CASSSGDRVGSYNPPLHF
cdr3_nt: TGTGCCAGCAGCTCGGGTGACAGGGTGGGCTCCTATAATCCACCCCTCCACTTT
cdr3_length: 18
d_call: TRBD1
clone_size: .
j_call: TRBJ1-6
v_call: TRBV5-4

cdr3_aa: CASSPPGVAYEQYF
cdr3_nt: TGTGCCAGCTCACCCCCAGGGGTAGCCTACGAGCAGTACTTC
cdr3_length: 14
d_call: .
clone_size: few
j_call: TRBJ2-7
v_call: TRBV18

cdr3_aa: CASSSRGGGSGANVLTF
cdr3_nt: TGTGCCAGCAGCTCACGGGGGGGAGGCTCTGGGGCCAACGTCCTGACTTTC
cdr3_length: 17
d_call: TRBD2
clone_size: .
j_call: TRBJ2-6
v_call: TRBV7-8

cdr3_aa: CAWSGGQYYEQYF
cdr3_nt: TGTGCCTGGAGTGGGGGACAGTACTACGAGCAGTACTTC
cdr3_length: 13
d_call: TRBD1
clone_size: few
j_call: TRBJ2-7
v_call: TRBV30

cdr3_aa: CAGSYRGEDSPLHF
cdr3_nt: TGTGCCGGAAGCTACAGGGGAGAGGATTCACCCCTCCACTTT
cdr3_length: 14
d_call: TRBD1
clone_size: few
j_call: TRBJ1-6
v_call: TRBV6-6

cdr3_aa: CASSVGDSPPADTQYF
cdr3_nt: TGTGCCAGCAGCGTAGGAGATAGCCCGCCCGCAGATACGCAGTATTTT
cdr3_length: 16
d_call: .
clone_size: .
j_call: TRBJ2-3
v_call: TRBV9

cdr3_aa: CASSSAVGRGAPTQYF
cdr3_nt: TGTGCCAGCAGTTCCGCGGTAGGGAGGGGGGCCCCTACGCAGTATTTT
cdr3_length: 16
d_call: .
clone_size: .
j_call: TRBJ2-3
v_call: TRBV7-9

cdr3_aa: CASSISGYNEQFF
cdr3_nt: TGTGCCAGTAGTATTTCAGGCTACAATGAGCAGTTCTTC
cdr3_length: 13
d_call: .
clone_size: .
j_call: TRBJ2-1
v_call: TRBV19